This T cell receptor (beta chain) was documented in a study of CD8 T cells in ankylosing spondylitis. Findings and limits, study-wide: Earlier work had already found some motif variants in reactive arthritis synovial fluid and blood.

It was by quantitative 5'-RACE with molecular barcodes that TCR beta libraries were made. TCRdb used MiXCR to reprocess the 5' RACE reads, holding one entry per CDR3 protein. The table shows about 140,000 distinct CDR3 sequences, with 7% to 9% occurring only once. This clonotype was counted many times. Antigen unknown. The sequencing input was synovial fluid, either unsorted or a sorted T cell fraction (not recorded which). This receptor was identified in a male donor with ankylosing spondylitis.

The DNA of the CDR3 is TGTGCCAGCAGATTATCTGGGGCCAACGTCCTGACTTTC. Translating it yields CASRLSGANVLTF. This chain joins TRBV6-5 and TRBJ2-6; no firm D call. The V gene lost 6 bases and the J gene lost 1 base, with 4 bases spanning the gap. This CDR3 spans 13 amino acids. Germline V gives CDR1 MNHEY, CDR2 SVGAGI.